Given below is one T cell receptor beta chain in context. The sample is drawn from a study of blood T cell repertoires in COVID-19. Whole-study context: Donors in the United States, Italy and Spain gave samples during acute or convalescent COVID-19. Nucleic acid was either cDNA or gDNA, and it came from T cells, B-cell-depleted T cells, or PBMCs.

This CDR3 is 15 amino acids long. Per germline, CDR1 MGHRA and CDR2 YSYEKL. V lost 4 bases to trimming and J lost 8 bases; unmatched junction nucleotides: 10. Per the study methods: Using reference gene primer amplification, nucleated cell counts were estimated. Data came from immunoSEQ multiplex PCR; TCRdb stores just in-frame clones and leaves some out. The V and J calls and clone size are taken from that table; D and trimming were inferred from the DNA. The sample holds more than 300,000 clones, over 80% seen once. The TCR comes from a woman in her forties or fifties with COVID-19, enrolled during active disease. Sequenced input: peripheral blood. The chain couples TRBV4-1 to TRBJ1-2, with 10 bases fitting TRBD1. In DNA, the CDR3 is TGCGCCAGCAGCCCGTCGACAGGGGGCAATTGGGGCTACACCTTC. This translates into CASSPSTGGNWGYTF.